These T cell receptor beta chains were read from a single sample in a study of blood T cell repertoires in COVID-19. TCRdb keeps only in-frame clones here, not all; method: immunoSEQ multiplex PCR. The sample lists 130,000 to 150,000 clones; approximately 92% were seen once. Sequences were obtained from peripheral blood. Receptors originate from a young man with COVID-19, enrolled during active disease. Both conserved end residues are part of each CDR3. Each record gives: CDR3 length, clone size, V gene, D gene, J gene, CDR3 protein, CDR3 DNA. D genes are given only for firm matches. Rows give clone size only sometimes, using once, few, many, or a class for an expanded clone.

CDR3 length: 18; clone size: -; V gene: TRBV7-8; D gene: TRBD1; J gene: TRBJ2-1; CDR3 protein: CASSLARSRTGGGNEQFF; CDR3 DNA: TGTGCCAGCAGCTTAGCGAGGTCCCGGACAGGGGGCGGGAATGAGCAGTTCTTC
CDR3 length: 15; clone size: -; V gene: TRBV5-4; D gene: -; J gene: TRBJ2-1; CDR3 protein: CASSETGRTYNEQFF; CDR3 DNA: TGTGCCAGCAGCGAGACAGGGAGGACCTACAATGAGCAGTTCTTC
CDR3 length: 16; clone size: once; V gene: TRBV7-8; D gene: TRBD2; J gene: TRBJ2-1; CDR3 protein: CASSPGSSGRGGEQFF; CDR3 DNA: TGTGCCAGCAGCCCCGGGTCTAGCGGGAGAGGTGGTGAGCAGTTCTTC
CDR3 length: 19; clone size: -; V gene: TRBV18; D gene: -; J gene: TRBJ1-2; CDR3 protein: CASSPPSDEPFTRSYGYTF; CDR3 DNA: TGTGCCAGCTCACCACCGAGCGACGAGCCTTTCACCCGTAGCTATGGCTACACCTTC
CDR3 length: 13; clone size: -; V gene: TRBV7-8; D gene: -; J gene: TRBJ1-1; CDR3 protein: CASSWTGDTEAFF; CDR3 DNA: TGTGCCAGCAGCTGGACCGGGGACACTGAAGCTTTCTTT
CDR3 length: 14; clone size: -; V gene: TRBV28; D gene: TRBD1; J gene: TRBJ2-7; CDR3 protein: CASSSRTGLNEQYF; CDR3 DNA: TGTGCCAGCAGTTCCCGGACAGGCTTGAACGAGCAGTACTTC
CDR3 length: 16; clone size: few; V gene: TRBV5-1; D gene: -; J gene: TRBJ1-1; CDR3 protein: CASSLGRRGVDTEAFF; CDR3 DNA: TGCGCCAGCAGCTTGGGCAGACGGGGAGTGGACACTGAAGCTTTCTTT
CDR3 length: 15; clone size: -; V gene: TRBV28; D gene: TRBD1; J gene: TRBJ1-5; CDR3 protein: CASSLGGQGWQPQHF; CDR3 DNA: TGTGCCAGCAGTTTAGGTGGACAGGGGTGGCAGCCCCAGCATTTT
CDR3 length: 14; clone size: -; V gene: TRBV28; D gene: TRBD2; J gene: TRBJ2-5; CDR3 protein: CASSSGLAGETQYF; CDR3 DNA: TGTGCCAGCAGTTCGGGACTAGCGGGAGAGACCCAGTACTTC
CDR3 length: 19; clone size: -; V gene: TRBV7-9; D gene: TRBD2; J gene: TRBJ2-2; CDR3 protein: CASSARLAGGPRQGGELFF; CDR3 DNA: TGTGCCAGCAGCGCCCGACTAGCGGGAGGGCCCCGGCAGGGCGGGGAGCTGTTTTTT
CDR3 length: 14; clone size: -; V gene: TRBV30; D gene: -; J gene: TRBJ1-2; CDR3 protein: CAWSASRYNYGYTF; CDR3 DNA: TGTGCCTGGAGTGCCTCCAGGTACAACTATGGCTACACCTTC
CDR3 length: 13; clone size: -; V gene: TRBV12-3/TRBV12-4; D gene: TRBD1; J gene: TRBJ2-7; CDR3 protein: CASGQGVRSEQYF; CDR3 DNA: TGTGCCAGCGGACAGGGGGTACGAAGCGAGCAGTACTTC
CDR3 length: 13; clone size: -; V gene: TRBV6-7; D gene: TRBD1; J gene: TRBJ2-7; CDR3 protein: CASARRTGYEQYF; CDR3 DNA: TGTGCCAGCGCGAGAAGGACAGGGTACGAGCAGTACTTC
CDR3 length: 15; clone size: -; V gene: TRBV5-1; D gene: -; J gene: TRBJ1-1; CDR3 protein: CASSLDGRSHTEAFF; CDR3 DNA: TGCGCCAGCAGCTTGGACGGTCGGAGCCACACTGAAGCTTTCTTT
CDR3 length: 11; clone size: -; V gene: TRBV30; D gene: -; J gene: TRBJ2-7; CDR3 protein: CAWSVQGPRYF; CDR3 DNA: TGTGCCTGGAGTGTTCAGGGGCCTAGGTACTTC
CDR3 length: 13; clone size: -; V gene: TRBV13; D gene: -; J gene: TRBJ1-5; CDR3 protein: CASSLGLRGPQHF; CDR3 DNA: TGTGCCAGCAGCTTAGGTCTGCGGGGGCCCCAGCATTTT
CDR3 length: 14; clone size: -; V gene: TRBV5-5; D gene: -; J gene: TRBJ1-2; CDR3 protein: CASSSTTGLGGYTF; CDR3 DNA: TGTGCCAGCAGCTCGACAACGGGACTAGGTGGCTACACCTTC
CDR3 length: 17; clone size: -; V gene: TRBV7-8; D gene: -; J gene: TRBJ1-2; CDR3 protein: CASSLVWLPGTSYGYTF; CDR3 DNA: TGTGCCAGCAGCTTAGTCTGGCTTCCGGGTACTAGCTATGGCTACACCTTC
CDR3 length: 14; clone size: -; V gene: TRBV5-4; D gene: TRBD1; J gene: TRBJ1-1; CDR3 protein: CASSVDRGNTEAFF; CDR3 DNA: TGTGCCAGCAGCGTCGACAGGGGGAACACTGAAGCTTTCTTT
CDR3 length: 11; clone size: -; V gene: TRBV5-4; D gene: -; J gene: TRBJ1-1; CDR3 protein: CASSLGLEAFF; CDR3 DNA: TGTGCCAGCAGCTTGGGGCTTGAAGCTTTCTTT
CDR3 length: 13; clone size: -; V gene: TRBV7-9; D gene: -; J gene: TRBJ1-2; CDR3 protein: CASSPDRNYGYTF; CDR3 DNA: TGTGCCAGCAGTCCAGACAGAAACTATGGCTACACCTTC
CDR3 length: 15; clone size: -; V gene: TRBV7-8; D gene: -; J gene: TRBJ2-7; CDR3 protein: CASSSHGGQSYEQYF; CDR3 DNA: TGTGCCAGCAGCTCTCACGGAGGACAGAGCTACGAGCAGTACTTC
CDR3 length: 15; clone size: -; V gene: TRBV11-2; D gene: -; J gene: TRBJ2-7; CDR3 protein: CASSLGSSGTYEQYF; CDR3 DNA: TGTGCCAGCAGCTTAGGAAGTAGCGGCACCTACGAGCAGTACTTC
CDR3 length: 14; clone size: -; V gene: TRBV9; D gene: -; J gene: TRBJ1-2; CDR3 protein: CASSPSGLNYGYTF; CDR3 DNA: TGTGCCAGCAGCCCCTCGGGACTGAACTATGGCTACACCTTC
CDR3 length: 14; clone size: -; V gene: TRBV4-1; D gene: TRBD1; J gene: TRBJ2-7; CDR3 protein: CASSQQTGVYEQYF; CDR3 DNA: TGCGCCAGCAGCCAGCAGACAGGGGTCTACGAGCAGTACTTC
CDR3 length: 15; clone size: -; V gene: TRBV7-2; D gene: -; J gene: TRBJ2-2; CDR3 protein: CASSLAFANTGELFF; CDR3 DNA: TGTGCCAGCAGCTTAGCGTTCGCGAACACCGGGGAGCTGTTTTTT
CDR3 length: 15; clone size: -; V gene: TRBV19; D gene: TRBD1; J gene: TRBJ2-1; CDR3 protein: CASSSPGQVNNEQFF; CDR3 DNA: TGTGCCAGTAGTTCGCCGGGACAGGTAAACAATGAGCAGTTCTTC
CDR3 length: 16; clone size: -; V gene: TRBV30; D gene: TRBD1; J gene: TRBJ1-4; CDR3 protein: CAWSASGGRANEKLLF; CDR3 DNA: TGTGCCTGGAGTGCATCAGGGGGCCGGGCTAATGAAAAACTGCTTTTT
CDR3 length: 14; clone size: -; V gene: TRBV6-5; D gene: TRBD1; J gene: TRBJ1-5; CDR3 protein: CASSSRQGEQPQHF; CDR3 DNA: TGTGCCAGCAGCTCTCGACAGGGGGAACAGCCCCAGCATTTT
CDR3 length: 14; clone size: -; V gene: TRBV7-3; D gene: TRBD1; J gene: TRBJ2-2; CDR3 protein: CASSLKGQGGELFF; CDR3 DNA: TGTGCCAGCAGCTTAAAGGGACAGGGCGGGGAGCTGTTTTTT
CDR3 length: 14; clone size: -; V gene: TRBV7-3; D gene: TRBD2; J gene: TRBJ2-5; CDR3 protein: CASSPSGGAETQYF; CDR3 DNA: TGTGCCAGCAGCCCAAGCGGGGGGGCGGAGACCCAGTACTTC
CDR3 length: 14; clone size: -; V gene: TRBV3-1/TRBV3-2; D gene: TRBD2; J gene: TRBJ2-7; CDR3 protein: CASSQVSSGYEQYF; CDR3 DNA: TGTGCCAGCAGCCAAGTATCTAGCGGCTACGAGCAGTACTTC
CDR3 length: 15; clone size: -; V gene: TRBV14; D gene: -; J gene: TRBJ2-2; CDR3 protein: CASSQDWRDAGELFF; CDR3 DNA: TGTGCCAGCAGCCAAGATTGGCGGGACGCCGGGGAGCTGTTTTTT